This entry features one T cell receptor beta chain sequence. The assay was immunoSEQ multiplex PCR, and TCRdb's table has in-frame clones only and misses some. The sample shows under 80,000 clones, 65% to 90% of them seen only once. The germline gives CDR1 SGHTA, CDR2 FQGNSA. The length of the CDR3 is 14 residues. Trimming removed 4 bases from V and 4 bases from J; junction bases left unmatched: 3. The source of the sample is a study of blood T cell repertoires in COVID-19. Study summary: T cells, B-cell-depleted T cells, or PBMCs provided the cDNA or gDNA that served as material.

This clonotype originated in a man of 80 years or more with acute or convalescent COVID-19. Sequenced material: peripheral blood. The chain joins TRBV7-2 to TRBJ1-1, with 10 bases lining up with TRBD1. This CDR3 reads CASSSGQGITEAFF. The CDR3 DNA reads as TGTGCCAGCAGCTCGGGACAGGGGATCACTGAAGCTTTCTTT.